This entry lists 14 T cell receptor beta chains sequenced from one sample in a study of human T cells and chemical hapten exposure (TCRdb year 2021). The intended sense of this specimen's time point label: patch test 2, 6 weeks after DPC sensitization. This specimen's treatment or condition label, per the study, means: therapeutic diphenylcyclopropenone sensitization with weekly scalp DPC. Receptor libraries were prepared by RACE. Sequencing relied on a NextSeq 500. TCRdb trimmed public reads at Q25 via fastp, called clones via MiXCR and kept in-frame beta chains. Rows matching on CDR3 protein sequence are summarized as one entry with the most common DNA and genes. In this sample the table shows tens of thousands of distinct CDR3 sequences, 10% of which occur a single time. The ten biggest clones cover approximately 2.5% of the sample. The material was whole blood, obtained in connection with sensitization to the hapten diphenylcyclopropenone (DPC). These receptors came from a woman under 40 with alopecia areata. Some clones in this sample may be carry-over from other donors' samples.

This clonotype appeared many times. J is TRBJ2-7 and V is TRBV7-2, with a possible D match to TRBD1 (6 bases). V was cut by 0 bases and J by 1 base, with 10 bases left in between. Germline V CDR1 and CDR2: SGHTA, FQGNSA. The CDR3 consists of 15 residues. The chain's CDR3 is CASSLARTVSYEQYF. The CDR3 DNA follows: TGTGCCAGCAGCTTAGCCCGGACAGTATCCTACGAGCAGTACTTC.

In its sample, this clonotype was seen many times. The chain couples TRBV30 to TRBJ1-1; D uncertain. Trimming pared 0 bases from V and 7 bases from J, leaving 9 bases between. The CDR3 length is 12 residues. CDR1 is GTSNPN and CDR2 is SVGIG in the germline V gene (reference sequence). CDR3 in amino acids: CAWSVTLFEAFF. The CDR3 coding sequence is TGTGCCTGGAGTGTCACTTTATTTGAAGCTTTCTTT.

This clonotype has only a few counts. The chain joins TRBV28 to TRBJ2-6, with a tentative D call TRBD2 (5 bases). Germline V lookup: CDR1 MDHEN, CDR2 SYDVKM. The CDR3 loop spans 16 amino acids. Trimming pared 8 bases from V and 1 base from J, leaving 15 bases between. CDR3 DNA sequence: TGTGCCAGCTCGCGGGCCGTTCCGTCTGGGGCCAACGTCCTGACTTTC. It codes for CASSRAVPSGANVLTF. The whole variable domain, filled in from reference TRBV28 and TRBJ2-6, reads DVKVTQSSRYLVKRTGEKVFLECVQDMDHENMFWYRQDPGLGLRLIYFSYDVKMKEKGDIPEGYSVSREKKERFSLILESASTNQTSMYLCASSRAVPSGANVLTFGAGSRLTVL.

This clonotype was counted ten times or more. V is TRBV30 and J is TRBJ2-3; no firm D call. The V end lost 4 bases, the J end lost 1 base, and 9 bases lay between the germline ends. CDR1 is GTSNPN, CDR2 SVGIG, per germline (reference sequence). This CDR3 contains 13 residues. CDR3 in amino acids: CAWTGQGTDTQYF. Written as DNA, the CDR3 is TGTGCCTGGACGGGCCAGGGCACAGATACGCAGTATTTT.

CDR3 nucleotides: TGTGCCAGCAGCGGCGGGGGTAGGGAGACCCAGTACTTC. Its translation: CASSGGGRETQYF. The chain is built from TRBV12-3 or TRBV12-4 and TRBJ2-5; TRBD2 agrees at 7 bases. With 6 bases clipped from V and 5 bases from J, the junction kept 6 bases outside the gene matches. This CDR3 comprises 13 residues.

This clonotype came up many times. The rearrangement joins TRBV5-6 to TRBJ2-7; 7 bases agree with TRBD1. The CDR3 runs 13 residues. After removal of 5 bases from V and 2 bases from J, the junction contained 4 bases not matched to a gene. Germline V gene lookup returns CDR1 SGHDT and CDR2 YYEEEE. The chain's CDR3 is CASSRQGAYEQYF. As DNA, the CDR3 is TGTGCCAGCAGTAGACAGGGCGCCTACGAGCAGTACTTC.

This clonotype was detected ten times or more. This rearrangement joins TRBV18 to TRBJ1-2; D unresolved. CDR3 size: 15 residues. The ends were cut back, 8 bases at V and 4 bases at J, with 20 bases in the middle. The V gene's germline CDR1 is KGHSH and CDR2 LQKENI. CDR3 sequence reads: CASQNNAGNTYGYTF. For the CDR3, the DNA is TGTGCCAGCCAAAACAACGCCGGGAACACCTATGGCTACACCTTC.

This clonotype occurred a few times. This chain connects TRBV19 to TRBJ1-2; 7 bases agree with TRBD1. V dropped 4 bases and J dropped 3; count of bases not matched to a gene: 8. This CDR3 region has 15 residues. CDR1 is LNHDA, CDR2 SQIVND, per germline (reference sequence). The CDR3 here is CASSTRDSDYYGYTF. In nucleotides, the CDR3 is TGTGCCAGTAGTACCCGGGACAGCGATTACTATGGCTACACCTTC.

At least ten counts were recorded for this clonotype. The chain is built from TRBV18 and TRBJ2-7; 7 nucleotides match TRBD1. The CDR3 has 13 amino acids. V shed 6 bases, J shed 1 base, and the junction held 3 bases outside the gene matches. CDR1 and CDR2 from the germline V gene are KGHSH and LQKENI. CDR3 sequence (DNA): TGTGCCAGCTCCCTGACAGGGTCCTACGAGCAGTACTTC. Its protein is CASSLTGSYEQYF.

This clonotype was seen repeatedly, ten times or more. The chain links TRBV20-1 to TRBJ2-1; TRBD1 agrees at 8 bases. The junction had 8 bases not matched to a gene; V was cut back by 6 bases and J by 4 bases. The CDR3 sequence is 14 residues long. In germline, CDR1 is DFQATT, CDR2 SNEGSKA (reference sequence). The CDR3 region has the DNA TGCAGTGCCAGGGACAGGAGATTTTACAATGAGCAGTTCTTC. Its translation: CSARDRRFYNEQFF.

This clonotype came up many times. This chain uses TRBV24-1 with TRBJ2-3; 7 nucleotides line up with TRBD1. CDR1 is KGHDR and CDR2 is SFDVKD in the germline V gene. With V trimmed by 4 bases and J by 2 bases, 8 bases remained unmatched. The CDR3 has 16 residues. CDR3 DNA: TGTGCCACCAGTGAGCTAGCCGGGACAGCCACAGATACGCAGTATTTT. This codes for CATSELAGTATDTQYF.

This clonotype was seen ten or more times. This chain links TRBV12-3 or TRBV12-4 with TRBJ2-7, with 9 positions matching TRBD2. CDR3 length: 14 amino acids. The trim removed 3 bases at V and 2 bases at J, leaving 2 bases unmatched. This chain's CDR3 is CASSFLAGAYEQYF. CDR3 nucleotides: TGTGCCAGCAGTTTCTTAGCGGGGGCCTACGAGCAGTACTTC.

The genes are TRBV27 and TRBJ2-3, with D maybe TRBD1 (5 bases). With 6 bases removed from V and 2 bases from J, the gap between germline ends came to 12 bases. The CDR3 covers 14 residues. The germline V gene has CDR1 MNHEY and CDR2 SMNVEV (reference sequence). The CDR3: CASSLQAHTDTQYF. CDR3 coding DNA: TGTGCCAGCAGCTTACAGGCTCACACAGATACGCAGTATTTT.

The CDR3 coding sequence is TGTGCCAGCAGTTACCCGGATTTTGAAGCTTTCTTT. Its translation: CASSYPDFEAFF. The rearrangement uses TRBV6-2 or TRBV6-3 and TRBJ1-1; D gene unclear. Between the trimmed V and J ends, which lost 2 bases and 7 bases, there was a span of 8 bases. The CDR3 extends over 12 amino acids. CDR1 MNHEY and CDR2 SVGEGT come from the germline V gene.